The source of this T cell receptor beta chain is a study of control samples from healthy donors and cancer patients. The ends were cut back, 3 bases at V and 8 bases at J, with 8 bases in the middle. This CDR3 is built from 12 residues. Germline V lookup: CDR1 LGHNA, CDR2 YNFKEQ. The data were produced by immunoSEQ multiplex PCR, yet TCRdb's version contains in-frame clones alone and is incomplete. The data show 95,000 to 100,000 clones, around 89% seen once. Sequenced input: blood. The rearrangement joins TRBV4-2 to TRBJ1-5; D gene uncertain. The clonotype was recovered from a man between 25 and 39 years old in good health. The CDR3 nucleotides read TGTGCCAGCAGCCAGGGAACCAAGCCCCAGCATTTT. Translating it yields CASSQGTKPQHF.